A selection of T cell receptor beta chains follows, all from one sample in a study of blood T cell repertoires in COVID-19. Clones were read by immunoSEQ multiplex PCR, and TCRdb kept only the in-frame ones, dropping some. The sample includes a few hundred thousand clones, around 90% of them seen just once. The sequencing sample was made of peripheral blood. The receptors shown here come from a woman between 40 and 55 years old with COVID-19, enrolled during active disease. CDR3s include the opening cysteine and the closing phenylalanine or tryptophan. D genes are given only for firm matches. Part of the rows lack a size; the others show once, few, many or a class for expanded clones.

TRBV11-2	-	TRBJ1-1	-	TGTGCCAGCAGCTTAGAGGGCCTTTACAGGAACACTGAAGCTTTCTTT	CASSLEGLYRNTEAFF
TRBV7-2	-	TRBJ1-4	once	TGTGCCAGCAGCATAACAGGGATAGGCGGAAAACTGTTTTTT	CASSITGIGGKLFF
TRBV3-1/TRBV3-2	-	TRBJ2-1	-	TGTGCCAGCGGCGGGGATTATATGTACAATGAGCAGTTCTTC	CASGGDYMYNEQFF
TRBV6-5	TRBD1	TRBJ1-6	-	TGTGCCAGCAGTTACGACAGGGCGCGCTCACCCCTCCACTTT	CASSYDRARSPLHF
TRBV19	-	TRBJ2-2	-	TGTGCCAGTAGTATCTGGGGCAGGGTTGTCACCGGGGAGCTGTTTTTT	CASSIWGRVVTGELFF
TRBV7-2	-	TRBJ1-1	-	TGTGCCAGCAGCCTCCGGGACATGGGCACTGAAGCTTTCTTT	CASSLRDMGTEAFF
TRBV19	-	TRBJ1-1	-	TGTGCCACCACTTCAGGAGAAGCTTTCTTT	CATTSGEAFF
TRBV7-9	-	TRBJ1-2	few	TGTGCCAGCAGCTTAGAGGCCAGAGGGAATGGCTACACCTTC	CASSLEARGNGYTF
TRBV5-6	TRBD2	TRBJ2-1	-	TGTGCCACGACTAGCGGGGTTTACAATGAGCAGTTCTTC	CATTSGVYNEQFF
TRBV4-3	-	TRBJ2-2	-	TGCGCCAGCAGCCAACCTGGCCCAAACACCGGGGAGCTGTTTTTT	CASSQPGPNTGELFF
TRBV11-2	TRBD1	TRBJ2-1	-	TGTGCCAGCAGCCCCACAGGGGGCCCCTACAATGAGCAGTTCTTC	CASSPTGGPYNEQFF
TRBV5-1	TRBD2	TRBJ2-1	-	TGCGCCAGCAGCCCGACTAGCGGGGACGTCCCGTACAATGAGCAGTTCTTC	CASSPTSGDVPYNEQFF
TRBV6-5	-	TRBJ2-7	-	TGTGCCAGCTACAGTTCGGGGGTTCGGAACGAGCAGTACTTC	CASYSSGVRNEQYF
TRBV19	TRBD1	TRBJ1-5	-	TGTGCCAGTAGTCGAGGACAGGCGGGCAATCAGCCCCAGCATTTT	CASSRGQAGNQPQHF
TRBV7-3	-	TRBJ2-5	once	TGTGCCAGCAGCTTAGAAGCGGTGGGACAAGAGACCCAGTACTTC	CASSLEAVGQETQYF
TRBV4-3	-	TRBJ2-5	-	TGCGCCAGCAGCCAAGATCCTAGGAGCGAGACCCAGTACTTC	CASSQDPRSETQYF
TRBV12-3/TRBV12-4	-	TRBJ2-7	-	TGTGCCAGCAGTTTGGGGCTATTATACGAGCAGTACTTC	CASSLGLLYEQYF
TRBV28	-	TRBJ2-2	-	TGTGCCAGCAGTGCGGGCCTATACGCCGGGGAGCTGTTTTTT	CASSAGLYAGELFF
TRBV10-3	-	TRBJ1-5	once	TGTGCCATCAGCCCTACAGTTACGGGACAGCCCCAGCATTTT	CAISPTVTGQPQHF
TRBV28	TRBD1	TRBJ1-2	-	TGTGCCAGCACCCAACCGGGACAGGGGGCCTATGGCTACACCTTC	CASTQPGQGAYGYTF
TRBV25-1	-	TRBJ1-5	-	TGTGCCAGCAGGGGTCAGGTGGGTCAGCCCCAGCATTTT	CASRGQVGQPQHF
TRBV4-2	TRBD1	TRBJ2-7	-	TGTGCCAGCAGCCCTTCGCTTGGGACAGTCTACGAGCAGTACTTC	CASSPSLGTVYEQYF
TRBV5-1	TRBD1	TRBJ1-3	-	TGCGCCAGCAGCTCCTCGGTAGGGGGCGCTGGAAACACCATATATTTT	CASSSSVGGAGNTIYF
TRBV6-5	TRBD1	TRBJ1-2	-	TGTGCCAGCAGGGTGGGACAGAACTATGGCTACACCTTC	CASRVGQNYGYTF
TRBV28	-	TRBJ1-3	-	TGTGCCAGCAGTGAGACCGGACATCGTTCTGGAAACACCATATATTTT	CASSETGHRSGNTIYF
TRBV5-4	-	TRBJ1-2	-	TGTGCCAGCAGCGTACCTCAGGGGACTAACTATGGCTACACCTTC	CASSVPQGTNYGYTF
TRBV7-9	-	TRBJ2-5	-	TGTGCCAGCAGCTTATATGAGGGCCCGAGGGGGGAGACCCAGTACTTC	CASSLYEGPRGETQYF
TRBV9	-	TRBJ1-1	-	TGTGCCAGCAGCGTAGCTTACAGGAACACTGAAGCTTTCTTT	CASSVAYRNTEAFF
TRBV12-5	TRBD1	TRBJ1-2	-	TGTGCTAGTGGTTCCCCTGGGACAGGTGGCGGCTACACCTTC	CASGSPGTGGGYTF
TRBV11-2	-	TRBJ2-4	-	TGTGCCAGCAGCCCCCTTTGGAGCGGAAAAGCCAAAAACATTCAGTACTTC	CASSPLWSGKAKNIQYF
TRBV25-1	TRBD2	TRBJ2-5	-	TGTGCCAGCAGTCACTTTCTAGCGGGAGCTGGAGAGACCCAGTACTTC	CASSHFLAGAGETQYF
TRBV19	-	TRBJ1-3	-	TGTGCCAGTAGTATTAAACACTCTGGAAACACCATATATTTT	CASSIKHSGNTIYF
TRBV12-3/TRBV12-4	TRBD1	TRBJ1-2	-	TGTGCCAGCAGTTCAGGGGGACGCTATGGCTACACCTTC	CASSSGGRYGYTF
TRBV12-3/TRBV12-4	-	TRBJ1-5	once	TGTGCCAGCAGTTTACACAGGTTGAGGCCCCAGCATTTT	CASSLHRLRPQHF